This entry features one TCR beta chain sequence. Its antigen is unknown. This sample is drawn from a study of vaccination and CD4 T cells after COVID-19. Scientists ran DNA taken from cultured CD4+ T cells through the Oncomine TCR Beta short-read assay for sequencing. TCRdb used MiXCR to reprocess the PCR reads, holding one entry per CDR3 protein. The table has over 15,000 distinct CDR3 sequences, approximately 55% seen once. The treatment denotes: approximately 11-day PBMC culture with coronavirus spike peptide pools or control peptides (ViraFEST assay). Whole-study results and caveats: With convalescent patients, a median about 87% of reactive clones emerged solely after vaccination.

The sequence was obtained from a human donor who had recovered from COVID-19. Material: CD4+ T cells from blood, cultured in vitro.

As DNA, the CDR3 is TGTGCCAGCAGTTACGACCTGTCCAATTCACCCCTCCACTTT. Its translation: CASSYDLSNSPLHF. The V gene is TRBV6-5, the J gene TRBJ1-6; D unclear. Germline lookup yields CDR1 MNHEY and CDR2 SVGAGI. The CDR3 sequence is 14 residues long. The germline V and J ends were trimmed by 2 bases and 7 bases, with 9 bases remaining between them.